This T cell receptor beta chain was recorded in a study of blood T cell repertoires in COVID-19 (dated by TCRdb to 2018 to 2021). Regarding the study in general: The collaborator samples originated in the United States, Italy and Spain and spanned the acute and convalescent phases of COVID-19. Sample metadata almost always included a de-identified subject ID, COVID-19 status, age in years and sex. The repertoires were released in a freely available public database intended as a resource for research on the immune response to SARS-CoV-2. The material from the prospective study consisted of cDNA or gDNA derived from T cells, B-cell-depleted T cells, or PBMCs. Where available, HLA class I and class II types were obtained from metadata supplied by the sample provider rather than from assay-based typing. Deeply sampled blood TCRbeta repertoires from subjects exposed to, actively infected with, or recovered from COVID-19 were included in the dataset. Samples came from the ongoing ImmuneRACE study (first 160 participants) plus 1,254 subjects from 6 global collaborators. Overall study results and their limits: The amount of clinical and demographic metadata varied by source and participant and was provided uncurated.

TCRbeta CDR3 regions were amplified from genomic DNA by means of the immunoSEQ Assay, a bias-controlled multiplex PCR. The authors processed their data as follows. The number of nucleated cells in each sample was estimated from the amplification of reference gene primers within the assay. To quantify the absolute abundance of each unique TCRbeta CDR3 rearrangement, sequence reads were collapsed and filtered. For each sample, productive Simpson clonality was calculated as the square root of Simpson's diversity index across productive rearrangements. Imported from immuneACCESS, the table was reduced by TCRdb to in-frame sequences with V and J called. These copies leave out some clones; in studies compared against another copy, an unresolved V gene accounts for under half, and the cause of the remainder is not known. V and J calls and clone size come straight from that table; D and trimming were deduced from the DNA. Across this sample there are over 250,000 clones, with around 85% seen only once. The ten largest clones capture 5.1% of the sample.

This clone showed up just a few times. There is no known antigen for this receptor. The input lacks base qualities; no much larger clone sits a single base away. The CDR3 measures 15 amino acids from cysteine to phenylalanine. Just the 45-base CDR3 DNA is kept, in frame starting at base 1. Relative to germline, V is missing 6 bases and J is missing 2 bases, with 7 bases of the junction outside any gene match. CDR1 and CDR2 (SEHNR, FQNEAQ) derive from the germline V gene (reference sequence). Whole blood was collected in K2EDTA tubes by collaborating institutions according to the institutions' own protocols. For TCRbeta analysis, collaborator samples were shipped as frozen whole blood, as isolated PBMCs, or as DNA extracted from either sample type.

The specimen was peripheral blood. Recombination connected TRBV7-9 to TRBJ2-7; TRBD2 aligns with 10 central bases. This clonotype was obtained from a man aged 50-60 years with active or convalescent COVID-19. The CDR3 here reads CASSPLAGGPYEQYF. The nucleotides are TGTGCCAGCAGTCCGTTAGCGGGAGGCCCCTACGAGCAGTACTTC.